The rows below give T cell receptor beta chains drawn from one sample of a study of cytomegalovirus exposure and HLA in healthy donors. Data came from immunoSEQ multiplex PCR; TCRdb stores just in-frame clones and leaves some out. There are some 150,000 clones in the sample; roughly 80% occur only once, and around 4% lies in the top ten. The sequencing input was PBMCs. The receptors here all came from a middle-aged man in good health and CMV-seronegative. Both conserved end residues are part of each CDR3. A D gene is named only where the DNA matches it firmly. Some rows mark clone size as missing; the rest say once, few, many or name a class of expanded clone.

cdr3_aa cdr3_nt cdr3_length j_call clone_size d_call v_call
CASLSLQGARSRGYTF TGTGCCAGCCTCTCTTTACAGGGGGCGAGGTCTAGGGGCTACACCTTC 16 TRBJ1-2 - TRBD1 TRBV27
CASSLVAGFTDTQYF TGTGCCAGCAGCTTAGTTGCGGGATTCACAGATACGCAGTATTTT 15 TRBJ2-3 once - TRBV7-2
CASSSQGSPADTQYF TGTGCCAGCAGCTCACAGGGAAGCCCGGCGGATACGCAGTATTTT 15 TRBJ2-3 - - TRBV6-5
CASSPDITYGYTF TGTGCCAGCAGTCCAGACATTACTTATGGCTACACCTTC 13 TRBJ1-2 - - TRBV28
CASSELAGGSYEQYF TGTGCCAGCAGTGAACTAGCGGGGGGTAGCTACGAGCAGTACTTC 15 TRBJ2-7 few TRBD2 TRBV6-1
CASSPKGYEQYF TGTGCCAGCTCACCAAAGGGGTACGAGCAGTACTTC 12 TRBJ2-7 - - TRBV18
CASRAGSSYNEQFF TGTGCCAGCAGGGCCGGGAGCTCCTACAATGAGCAGTTCTTC 14 TRBJ2-1 - - TRBV2
CASMRGGSDTQYF TGTGCCAGCATGCGGGGGGGCTCAGATACGCAGTATTTT 13 TRBJ2-3 - TRBD2 TRBV28
CASSLGTGFAEAFF TGTGCCAGCAGTTTGGGGACAGGGTTCGCTGAAGCTTTCTTT 14 TRBJ1-1 few TRBD1 TRBV27
CASSLSPGDSPLHF TGTGCCAGCAGCCTAAGCCCAGGGGATTCACCCCTCCACTTT 14 TRBJ1-6 - - TRBV6-1
CSVEGRGAGEQFF TGCAGCGTCGAAGGGCGGGGGGCCGGTGAGCAGTTCTTC 13 TRBJ2-1 - TRBD2 TRBV29-1
CASSQVGGYNSPLHF TGCGCCAGCAGCCAAGTTGGAGGTTATAATTCACCCCTCCACTTT 15 TRBJ1-6 - - TRBV4-1
CASSQGQGSGTEAFF TGTGCCAGCAGCCAAGGACAGGGGAGTGGCACTGAAGCTTTCTTT 15 TRBJ1-1 - TRBD1 TRBV14
CASSPWRDREGWELFF TGTGCCAGCAGTCCATGGCGGGACAGGGAAGGTTGGGAACTGTTTTTT 16 TRBJ1-4 - TRBD1 TRBV27
CASSEDGTRSLLHF TGTGCCAGCAGCGAGGACGGGACTCGTTCACTCCTCCACTTT 14 TRBJ1-6 - - TRBV11-3
CAISALAGNEQFF TGTGCCATCAGTGCTCTAGCGGGGAATGAGCAGTTCTTC 13 TRBJ2-1 - TRBD2 TRBV10-3
CASRKSGGAETQYF TGTGCCAGCAGGAAAAGCGGGGGGGCAGAGACCCAGTACTTC 14 TRBJ2-5 - TRBD2 TRBV6-1
CASSRDTGELFF TGTGCTAGCAGCCGAGACACCGGGGAGCTGTTTTTT 12 TRBJ2-2 once - TRBV7-7
CASIQDRGDTEAFF TGTGCCAGCATCCAAGACCGGGGGGACACTGAAGCTTTCTTT 14 TRBJ1-1 - - TRBV7-9
CASSFGRISKNYGYTF TGCGCCAGCAGCTTTGGCAGAATCTCGAAAAACTATGGCTACACCTTC 16 TRBJ1-2 - - TRBV5-1
CASSKDRDYGYTF TGTGCCAGCAGCAAGGACAGAGACTATGGCTACACCTTC 13 TRBJ1-2 - - TRBV7-6
CASSLTQGSTEAFF TGTGCCAGCAGCCTGACACAGGGGAGCACTGAAGCTTTCTTT 14 TRBJ1-1 - TRBD1 TRBV7-9
CASSEIYSYQPQHF TGTGCCAGCAGTGAAATTTACAGCTATCAGCCCCAGCATTTT 14 TRBJ1-5 - - TRBV2
CASSKTGGQPQHF TGTGCCAGCAGTAAGACAGGGGGTCAGCCCCAGCATTTT 13 TRBJ1-5 - TRBD1 TRBV27
CASSLFGTGDNSPLHF TGCGCCAGCAGCTTATTTGGGACAGGGGATAATTCACCCCTCCACTTT 16 TRBJ1-6 - TRBD1 TRBV5-1
CASSERYEQYF TGTGCCAGCAGTGAACGTTACGAGCAGTACTTC 11 TRBJ2-7 - - TRBV6-1
CASSEAGGTGVNTEAFF TGTGCCAGCAGCGAGGCGGGAGGGACAGGGGTTAATACTGAAGCTTTCTTT 17 TRBJ1-1 - TRBD1 TRBV9
CASSSPGQPQHF TGTGCCAGCAGCTCCCCCGGGCAGCCCCAGCATTTT 12 TRBJ1-5 - - TRBV7-3
CASSQDRTGDFEQYF TGCGCCAGCAGCCAAGATCGGACAGGGGATTTCGAGCAGTACTTC 15 TRBJ2-7 once TRBD1 TRBV4-3
CASSLEGGGAYEQYF TGTGCCAGCAGCTTGGAGGGCGGGGGGGCCTACGAGCAGTACTTC 15 TRBJ2-7 - TRBD2 TRBV5-4
CASSTPGQGFNEQFF TGTGCCAGCAGTACACCGGGACAGGGTTTCAATGAGCAGTTCTTC 15 TRBJ2-1 - TRBD1 TRBV6-6
CASSVAGVQPQHF TGTGCCAGCAGTGTGGCAGGGGTTCAGCCCCAGCATTTT 13 TRBJ1-5 - - TRBV27
CASSQEGSGRDTQYF TGCGCCAGCAGCCAAGAAGGGTCAGGGCGGGATACGCAGTATTTT 15 TRBJ2-3 - - TRBV4-3
CASRPPSGGNNEQFF TGTGCCAGCAGGCCCCCTAGCGGGGGGAACAATGAGCAGTTCTTC 15 TRBJ2-1 - TRBD2 TRBV2
CASVNRGPGYEQYF TGTGCCAGCGTAAACAGGGGGCCGGGGTACGAGCAGTACTTC 14 TRBJ2-7 - TRBD1 TRBV7-9
CSAEDRGFRVEAFF TGCAGCGCCGAGGACAGGGGTTTTCGTGTTGAAGCTTTCTTT 14 TRBJ1-1 - TRBD1 TRBV29-1
CAISDRTGKRYEQYF TGTGCCATCAGTGATAGGACAGGGAAACGCTACGAGCAGTACTTC 15 TRBJ2-7 few TRBD1 TRBV10-3
CASAPGQGYEKLFF TGTGCCAGCGCTCCGGGACAGGGGTACGAAAAACTGTTTTTT 14 TRBJ1-4 - TRBD1 TRBV6-1
CASSQGGGNEQFF TGCGCCAGCAGCCAAGGGGGGGGCAATGAGCAGTTCTTC 13 TRBJ2-1 - TRBD2 TRBV4-1